A selection of T cell receptor delta chains follows, all from one sample in a study of gamma-delta chains in newborns, infants, children. TCRdb processed the reads again with the CATT caller. Of 8,500 to 10,000 delta-chain clones detected, 20% to 25% appear once; the ten largest clones hold about 4.4%. Input material: blood. The receptor source for this set is a child who was a newborn, infant or young child, either healthy, febrile or measles-vaccinated (not recorded which). Each CDR3 is given with its conserved first and last residue. A D gene is named only where the DNA matches it firmly. Where a row states a size, it is once, few, many or the class of an expanded clone; other rows omit it.

clone_size: medium-sized; cdr3_length: 18; j_call: TRDJ1; d_call: TRDD3; v_call: TRDV2; cdr3_nt: TGTGCCTGTGACCATGTACTGGGGGATACTTCCCACACCGATAAACTCATCTTT; cdr3_aa: CACDHVLGDTSHTDKLIF
clone_size: medium-sized; cdr3_length: 15; j_call: TRDJ1; d_call: TRDD3; v_call: TRDV1; cdr3_nt: TGTGCTCTTGGGGAACCCCTGGGGGATACCGATAAACTCATCTTT; cdr3_aa: CALGEPLGDTDKLIF
clone_size: few; cdr3_length: 19; j_call: TRDJ3; d_call: TRDD3; v_call: TRDV2; cdr3_nt: TGTGCCTGTGACCATGCTGGGGATACGTTCTCCTGGGACACCCGACAGATGTTTTTC; cdr3_aa: CACDHAGDTFSWDTRQMFF
clone_size: medium-sized; cdr3_length: 14; j_call: TRDJ1; d_call: TRDD3; v_call: TRDV2; cdr3_nt: TGTGCCTGTGACAATGTACTGGGGGACGATAAACTCATCTTT; cdr3_aa: CACDNVLGDDKLIF
clone_size: .; cdr3_length: 19; j_call: TRDJ3; d_call: TRDD3; v_call: TRDV2; cdr3_nt: TGTGCCAGTGACACCGTTGGGGGATACGCAGACTGGGACACCCGACAGATGTTTTTC; cdr3_aa: CASDTVGGYADWDTRQMFF
clone_size: medium-sized; cdr3_length: 18; j_call: TRDJ1; d_call: TRDD3; v_call: TRDV2; cdr3_nt: TGTGCCTGTGACGACCTGCTTACTGGGGGATACGAAGGCGATAAACTCATCTTT; cdr3_aa: CACDDLLTGGYEGDKLIF
clone_size: .; cdr3_length: 23; j_call: TRDJ1; d_call: TRDD3; v_call: TRDV2; cdr3_nt: TGTGCCTGTGACCCAGTATCCACCCCCGGTGGGGGATCCTTGTTTGAGTACACCGATAAACTCATCTTT; cdr3_aa: CACDPVSTPGGGSLFEYTDKLIF
clone_size: few; cdr3_length: 20; j_call: TRDJ1; d_call: TRDD3; v_call: TRDV2; cdr3_nt: TGTGCCTGTGACACCGTAGTTTTGGGTACTGGGGGACGATCCCAAGATAAACTCATCTTT; cdr3_aa: CACDTVVLGTGGRSQDKLIF
clone_size: medium-sized; cdr3_length: 15; j_call: TRDJ1; d_call: .; v_call: TRDV1; cdr3_nt: TGTGCTCTTGGGGACCAACCTTTTTACACCGATAAACTCATCTTT; cdr3_aa: CALGDQPFYTDKLIF
clone_size: .; cdr3_length: 18; j_call: TRDJ3; d_call: TRDD3; v_call: TRDV2; cdr3_nt: TGTGCCTGTGACACCGGGGGATACAGCTCCTGGGACACCCGACAGATGTTTTTC; cdr3_aa: CACDTGGYSSWDTRQMFF